The clone carrying this T cell receptor beta chain was recorded only once. V was shortened by 0 bases and J by 10 bases, with 10 bases between the two germline ends. The CDR3 runs 13 residues. The germline CDR1 and CDR2 sequences are SGHDN and FVKESK. The sample belongs to a study of blood T cell repertoires in COVID-19. Study overall: COVID-19 samples collected from the United States, Italy and Spain covered acute and convalescent phases.

The authors' processing: Nucleated cell number was recorded as an estimate derived from reference gene primer amplification. Generated by immunoSEQ multiplex PCR, the TCRdb table keeps only in-frame clones and is missing some. For V, J and clone size, that table is used; D and trimming come from the DNA. The profile shows approximately 250,000 clones, roughly 80% of them singletons. The sequencing sample was made of peripheral blood. The chain couples TRBV14 to TRBJ2-1; unclear D gene. This sequence originates from a woman aged 60-75 years with active or convalescent COVID-19. The CDR3 region has the DNA TGTGCCAGCAGCCAAGATCGAAGTAGAGAGCAGTTCTTC. This encodes CASSQDRSREQFF. Supplemented by reference TRBV14 and TRBJ2-1, the full variable domain reads EAGVTQFPSHSVIEKGQTVTLRCDPISGHDNLYWYRRVMGKEIKFLLHFVKESKQDESGMPNNRFLAERTGGTYSTLKVQPAELEDSGVYFCASSQDRSREQFFGPGTRLTVL.